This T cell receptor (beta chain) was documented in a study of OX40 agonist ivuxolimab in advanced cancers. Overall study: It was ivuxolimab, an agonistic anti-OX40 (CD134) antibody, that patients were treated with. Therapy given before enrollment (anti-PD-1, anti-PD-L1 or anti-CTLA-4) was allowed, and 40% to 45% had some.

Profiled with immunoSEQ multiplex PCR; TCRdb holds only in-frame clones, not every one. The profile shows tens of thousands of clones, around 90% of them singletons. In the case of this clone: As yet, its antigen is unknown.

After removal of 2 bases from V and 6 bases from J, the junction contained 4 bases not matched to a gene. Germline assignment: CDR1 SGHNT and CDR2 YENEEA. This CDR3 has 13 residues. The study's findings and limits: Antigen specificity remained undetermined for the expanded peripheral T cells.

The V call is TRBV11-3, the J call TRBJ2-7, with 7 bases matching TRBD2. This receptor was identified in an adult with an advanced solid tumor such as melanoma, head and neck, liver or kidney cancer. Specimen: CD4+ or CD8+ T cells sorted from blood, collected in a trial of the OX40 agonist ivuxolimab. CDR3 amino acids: CASSLLLAFEQYF. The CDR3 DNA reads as TGTGCCAGCAGCTTATTACTAGCGTTCGAGCAGTACTTC.